The 5 T cell receptor beta chains given below trace back to one sample, sequenced in a study of blood T cell repertoires in COVID-19. The protocol was immunoSEQ multiplex PCR, while the TCRdb copy is restricted to in-frame clones and leaves out a portion. The sample comprises approximately 200,000 clones, around 87% of which are singletons, and around 7% rests with the top ten. Sequences were obtained from PBMCs or T cells enriched from blood (not recorded which). Receptors were obtained from a young man in a cohort exposed to, infected with or recovered from COVID-19 (not recorded which).

The chain links TRBV25-1 to TRBJ2-4; D is ambiguous. V lost 3 bases to trimming and J lost 1 base, with 10 bases between them. This CDR3 is 15 amino acids long. The germline gives CDR1 MGHDK, CDR2 SYGVNS. CDR3 in DNA: TGTGCCAGCAGTGACCACGCGAGGGCCAAAAACATTCAGTACTTC. Translating gives CASSDHARAKNIQYF.

The gene calls are TRBV19 and TRBJ2-1, with 10 bases lining up with TRBD2. Germline V gene lookup returns CDR1 LNHDA and CDR2 SQIVND (reference sequence). V was clipped by 6 bases and J by 0 bases; unmatched bases: 11. The CDR3 consists of 18 residues. The CDR3, as DNA: TGTGCCAGTAGCGGGACTAGCGACGGACGCCGCTCCTACAATGAGCAGTTCTTC. This gives the protein CASSGTSDGRRSYNEQFF.

The genes are TRBV27 and TRBJ1-1; D not certain. Germline V CDR1 and CDR2: MNHEY, SMNVEV (reference sequence). The CDR3 length is 11 residues. The ends were cut back, 5 bases at V and 2 bases at J, with 3 bases in the middle. DNA for the CDR3: TGTGCCAGCAGTCATAACACTGAAGCTTTCTTT. This translates into CASSHNTEAFF.

V gene TRBV9 combines with J gene TRBJ2-7; maybe TRBD1 (5 bases). Germline V gene lookup returns CDR1 SGDLS and CDR2 YYNGEE. The CDR3 runs to 15 residues. V lost 6 bases to trimming and J lost 9 bases, with 25 bases between them. The CDR3 here is CASTLQGYPEERQYF. CDR3 DNA sequence: TGTGCCAGCACCCTCCAGGGCTACCCAGAGGAGCGGCAGTACTTC.

This chain connects TRBV9 to TRBJ2-5; the D gene is possibly TRBD2 (6 bases). The germline V gene has CDR1 SGDLS and CDR2 YYNGEE. The CDR3 has 14 residues. Trimming took 0 bases from V and 1 from J, leaving 7 bases between them. The CDR3 sequence: CASSVGSGQETQYF. The DNA for the CDR3 is TGTGCCAGCAGCGTAGGTAGCGGCCAAGAGACCCAGTACTTC.